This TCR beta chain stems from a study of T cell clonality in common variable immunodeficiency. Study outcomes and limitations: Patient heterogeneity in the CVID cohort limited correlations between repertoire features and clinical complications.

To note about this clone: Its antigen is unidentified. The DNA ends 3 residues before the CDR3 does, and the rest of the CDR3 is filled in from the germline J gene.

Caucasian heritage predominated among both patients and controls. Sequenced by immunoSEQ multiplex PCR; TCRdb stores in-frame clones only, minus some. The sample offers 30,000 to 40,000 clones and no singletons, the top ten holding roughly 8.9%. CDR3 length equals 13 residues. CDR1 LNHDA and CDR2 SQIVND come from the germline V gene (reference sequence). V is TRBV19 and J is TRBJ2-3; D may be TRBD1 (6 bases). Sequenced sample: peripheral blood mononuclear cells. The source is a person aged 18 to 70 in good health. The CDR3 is CASSIGGGQPQYF. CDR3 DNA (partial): TGTGCCAGTAGTATAGGAGGGGGTCAGCCG.